This is a list of T cell receptor beta chains from one sample in a study of CD8 T cells in ankylosing spondylitis. TCRdb redid the calling of the 5' RACE reads with MiXCR, one entry per CDR3 protein. The data contain 150,000 to 200,000 distinct CDR3 sequences, 18% of them singletons. The sequenced material came from blood, either unsorted or a sorted T cell fraction (not recorded which). These receptor sequences come from a male donor aged 10-29 years with ankylosing spondylitis or in good health (not recorded which). CDR3s include the opening cysteine and the closing phenylalanine or tryptophan. D genes are given only for firm matches. A row's size may be missing; if present it is once, few, many or a size class.

cdr3_nt	cdr3_aa	clone_size	d_call	j_call	v_call
TGCGCCAGCAGTCAACGGGACAGCGCCTCCTACGAGCAGTACTTC	CASSQRDSASYEQYF	many	TRBD1	TRBJ2-7	TRBV23-1
TGTGCCAGCAGCCAAGAAGGGACAGGGAGCTACGAGCAGTACTTC	CASSQEGTGSYEQYF	many	TRBD1	TRBJ2-7	TRBV4-2
TGCAGTGCAGTTCGACAAATGCTCGAGGGTTTGCGCTATCAGCCCCAGCATTTT	CSAVRQMLEGLRYQPQHF	-	-	TRBJ1-5	TRBV20-1
TGTGCCAGCAGATTATACACCGGGGAGCTGTTTTTT	CASRLYTGELFF	many	-	TRBJ2-2	TRBV7-9
TGCAGCCTGGGGGGGAGGGGGCACAACCTACAAGAGACCCAGTACTTC	CSLGGRGHNLQETQYF	many	-	TRBJ2-5	TRBV29-1
TGCAGTCCCCAGGGGGCCCTCGAATACAATGAGCAGTTCTTC	CSPQGALEYNEQFF	-	TRBD1	TRBJ2-1	TRBV20-1
TGTGCCAGCTCACCTTTGACTAGTGGTCACGAGCAGTACTTC	CASSPLTSGHEQYF	many	-	TRBJ2-7	TRBV18
TGCGCCAGCAGCATTGACAGGTACACTGAAGCTTTCTTT	CASSIDRYTEAFF	many	-	TRBJ1-1	TRBV5-1
TGTGCCACCAGTGATTTTAACAGGAGAAACACCGGGGAGCTGTTTTTT	CATSDFNRRNTGELFF	-	-	TRBJ2-2	TRBV24-1
TGTGCCAGCAGCTTAGGCGAGGTGGATACGCAGTATTTT	CASSLGEVDTQYF	many	-	TRBJ2-3	TRBV11-2
TGTGCCAGCTCACCAGGACAGGGGGCGCTTAGCAATCAGCCCCAGCATTTT	CASSPGQGALSNQPQHF	many	TRBD1	TRBJ1-5	TRBV18
TGTGCCAGCAGCTTAGTCCTAGCGGGGGGATACGAGCAGTACTTC	CASSLVLAGGYEQYF	few	TRBD2	TRBJ2-7	TRBV7-2
TGTGCCTGGAACGTGAACACCGGGGAGCTGTTTTTT	CAWNVNTGELFF	many	-	TRBJ2-2	TRBV30
TGCGCCAGCAGAGCCGGGGGGAACTCCTACAATGAGCAGTTCTTC	CASRAGGNSYNEQFF	many	TRBD2	TRBJ2-1	TRBV5-1
TGCGCCAGCAGCTTAGAGCGTCCTCCCACAGATACGCAGTATTTT	CASSLERPPTDTQYF	many	-	TRBJ2-3	TRBV5-1
TGTGCCAGCAGCCATAGCGGGAGGCTCAACAATGAGCAGTTCTTC	CASSHSGRLNNEQFF	many	TRBD2	TRBJ2-1	TRBV28
TGCGCCAGCAGCTTTTCCCAGTTAGGGGCAGATACGCAGTATTTT	CASSFSQLGADTQYF	many	-	TRBJ2-3	TRBV4-3
TGCAGTGCAACGACGATGCGGGGGTACAATGAGCAGTTCTTC	CSATTMRGYNEQFF	many	TRBD2	TRBJ2-1	TRBV20-1
TGTGCCAGCAGCTTAGGGACAGAATATAATGAGCAGTTCTTC	CASSLGTEYNEQFF	many	TRBD1	TRBJ2-1	TRBV5-5
TGTGCCAGCAGTTACTCCGAAGGCACTGAAGCTTTCTTT	CASSYSEGTEAFF	many	-	TRBJ1-1	TRBV6-5
TGCAGTGCTAGAGAGGGAGTAGACTACAATGAGCAGTTCTTC	CSAREGVDYNEQFF	many	-	TRBJ2-1	TRBV20-1
TGCAGCTCGACTGGGGGCCGGGACTATGGCTACACCTTC	CSSTGGRDYGYTF	many	-	TRBJ1-2	TRBV29-1
TGTGCCAGCAGCCAGGGCCCCCGGACTAGCGGGACCCCGCACAATGAGCAGTTCTTC	CASSQGPRTSGTPHNEQFF	many	TRBD2	TRBJ2-1	TRBV3-1
TGTGCCAGCAGCCCACCCCGGGTCGTTGAGCAGTTCTTC	CASSPPRVVEQFF	many	-	TRBJ2-1	TRBV12-3/TRBV12-4
TGTGCCAGCAGGGAGCATCGGACAGGGTACACAGATACGCAGTATTTT	CASREHRTGYTDTQYF	many	TRBD1	TRBJ2-3	TRBV7-8
TGTGCCAGCAGTTTCGGGGGCCCGGGCGAGCAGTACTTC	CASSFGGPGEQYF	many	-	TRBJ2-7	TRBV12-3/TRBV12-4
TGTGCCAGCAGCCCAGCTGGGACGTATGTTGAAGAGACCCAGTACTTC	CASSPAGTYVEETQYF	few	-	TRBJ2-5	TRBV11-2
TGTGCCAGCAGCCACTTGTCCAGGGGAGATGAGACCCAGTACTTC	CASSHLSRGDETQYF	few	-	TRBJ2-5	TRBV3-1
TGTGCCAGCAGACCAGACAGAGCCTATAATTCACCCCTCCACTTT	CASRPDRAYNSPLHF	few	-	TRBJ1-6	TRBV7-7
TGTGCCAGCAGTTTCTCAGGAGGGGGCGGGGAGACCCAGTACTTC	CASSFSGGGGETQYF	many	-	TRBJ2-5	TRBV28
TGTGCCAGCAGCTTAGCGCTTGGGGACCTCTATGGAGGCTACACCTTC	CASSLALGDLYGGYTF	many	-	TRBJ1-2	TRBV7-2
TGTGCCGCTGGGGGGGGACCCACTGAAGCTTTCTTT	CAAGGGPTEAFF	-	-	TRBJ1-1	TRBV12-3/TRBV12-4
TGCGCCAGCAGCCAAGGGGAGCGGGAGCTTGGCACAGATACGCAGTATTTT	CASSQGERELGTDTQYF	many	TRBD2	TRBJ2-3	TRBV4-3
TGTGCCACCAGTGATTTGTACCCTGGTGAGCAGTTCTTC	CATSDLYPGEQFF	-	-	TRBJ2-1	TRBV24-1
TGTGCCAGCAGTTTGAACAGGCCCAACCGACATTTCCTCACAGATACGCAGTATTTT	CASSLNRPNRHFLTDTQYF	many	-	TRBJ2-3	TRBV12-3/TRBV12-4
TGTGCCAGTAGTGTCCAACCCGGGACAGGGGGCGATGGCTACACCTTC	CASSVQPGTGGDGYTF	-	TRBD1	TRBJ1-2	TRBV19
TGTGCCAGCAGCTTAGGATGGGATTGGGCCGGCTCAATTGACTACACCTTC	CASSLGWDWAGSIDYTF	few	-	TRBJ1-2	TRBV7-7
TGTGCCAGCAGTGACCATACGGACACCTACGAGCAGTACTTC	CASSDHTDTYEQYF	many	-	TRBJ2-7	TRBV25-1
TGTGCCAGCAGCCAAAGGGCGGGTTTGGAGACCCAGTACTTC	CASSQRAGLETQYF	-	-	TRBJ2-5	TRBV3-1
TGCGCCAGCAGCCAAAATAACGGTCCCAAACTAGCCAAAAACATTCAGTACTTC	CASSQNNGPKLAKNIQYF	many	-	TRBJ2-4	TRBV4-3
TGCGCCAGCAGCCCGGAGGCCGGAGATCGGACCATCACCGGGGAGCTGTTTTTT	CASSPEAGDRTITGELFF	many	-	TRBJ2-2	TRBV5-1
TGTGCCAGCAGTTACGTCGATAGCTCCACCGGGGAGCTGTTTTTT	CASSYVDSSTGELFF	many	-	TRBJ2-2	TRBV6-5
TGCAGTGCTAGAGATCGTTTGCGGACCGGGTACGAGCAGTACTTC	CSARDRLRTGYEQYF	many	-	TRBJ2-7	TRBV20-1
TGTGCCAGCAGCTTTCCTCGAGGCCCCCAGGCAGTAAGACATGAGCAGTTCTTC	CASSFPRGPQAVRHEQFF	-	-	TRBJ2-1	TRBV11-2
TGTGCCAGCAGTTCGGGACAGGTCGGCAATCAGCCCCAGCATTTT	CASSSGQVGNQPQHF	many	TRBD1	TRBJ1-5	TRBV12-3/TRBV12-4
TGTGCCAGCAGGGAGGGGGCCCTGAACACTGAAGCTTTCTTT	CASREGALNTEAFF	many	TRBD1	TRBJ1-1	TRBV12-3/TRBV12-4
TGTGCCAGCAGTGGGACAGTGGCCAACGTCCTGACTTTC	CASSGTVANVLTF	once	-	TRBJ2-6	TRBV2
TGTGCCAGCGACCACAGGGTAGTGGGTCAGCCCCAGCATTTT	CASDHRVVGQPQHF	many	-	TRBJ1-5	TRBV6-2/TRBV6-3
TGCGCCAGCAGCCAAGCCACCTCGGACATGGAGGTTGATGGCTACACCTTC	CASSQATSDMEVDGYTF	many	-	TRBJ1-2	TRBV4-1
TGTGCCAGCAGCGTATCCGGGACGGCGAATTATGGCTACACCTTC	CASSVSGTANYGYTF	many	-	TRBJ1-2	TRBV5-8